One and the same sample provided the 13 T cell receptor beta chains below, sequenced in a study of blood T cell repertoires in COVID-19 (dated by TCRdb to 2019 to 2021). The library was generated by the immunoSEQ multiplex PCR assay. The table was pulled from immuneACCESS by TCRdb, which kept in-frame rearrangements only. Such tables lose some clones; where checked, under half of the loss comes from unresolved V genes, and the rest has no known cause. The sample includes around 330,000 clones, with approximately 89% observed a single time. About 9.5% of the sample belongs to the ten largest clones. Sequenced input: PBMCs or T cells enriched from blood (not recorded which). All receptors come from a middle-aged woman who had recovered from COVID-19.

The table lists this clone with a few counts. This chain uses TRBV5-5 with TRBJ1-1; possibly TRBD1 for D (5 bases). The CDR3 contains 16 residues. Deletions cut 0 bases from V and 4 bases from J, with 16 bases between. Per the germline V gene, CDR1 is SGHKS and CDR2 is YYEKEE (reference sequence). The CDR3 DNA sequence: TGTGCCAGCAGCTTGGACAGCTTCCCCGGGGGCACTGAAGCTTTCTTT. As protein: CASSLDSFPGGTEAFF.

The chain recombines TRBV9 with TRBJ2-3; 8 nucleotides agree with TRBD2. J gave up 6 bases and V 4 bases, and 10 bases lay outside the gene matches. Per germline, CDR1 SGDLS and CDR2 YYNGEE. The CDR3 length is 15 residues. The CDR3 coding sequence is TGTGCCAGCAGCCCCCGCTCGGGAGGGCTGGATACGCAGTATTTT. Its translation is CASSPRSGGLDTQYF.

The J gene is TRBJ2-7, the V gene TRBV19; unclear D gene. The CDR3 runs to 15 residues. Per the germline V gene, CDR1 is LNHDA and CDR2 is SQIVND (reference sequence). V was pared by 5 bases and J by 0 bases, with 14 bases between. This CDR3 is CASSSPWSDSYEQYF. CDR3 nucleotide sequence: TGTGCCAGTAGTTCCCCCTGGAGCGACTCCTACGAGCAGTACTTC.

The chain combines TRBV2 with TRBJ2-7; no clear D gene. The V gene's germline CDR1 is SNHLY and CDR2 FYNNEI. V was clipped by 2 bases and J by 5 bases, with 13 bases between them. The CDR3 length is 14 residues. The CDR3 here is CASSELRSRDEQYF. CDR3 bases: TGTGCCAGCAGTGAACTAAGAAGCCGGGACGAGCAGTACTTC.

The chain recombines TRBV7-8 with TRBJ2-1; 9 bases line up with TRBD2. Germline values: CDR1 SGHVS, CDR2 FQNEAQ. J was trimmed by 10 bases and V by 1 base; bases with no gene match: 8. The length of the CDR3 is 15 residues. CDR3 in amino acids: CASSLDSFSGSEQFF. The CDR3, as DNA: TGTGCCAGCAGCTTAGATTCATTTAGCGGGAGCGAGCAGTTCTTC.

This clone was picked up one time. This sequence joins TRBV7-9 and TRBJ2-5; possible D gene TRBD2, 6 bases. Germline lookup yields CDR1 SEHNR and CDR2 FQNEAQ (reference sequence). V was trimmed by 0 bases and J by 2 bases, leaving 13 bases between them. There are 16 residues in the CDR3. CDR3 region: CASSLASGGGQETQYF. The CDR3 DNA reads as TGTGCCAGCAGCTTAGCCAGCGGAGGAGGGCAAGAGACCCAGTACTTC.

The V gene is TRBV3-1 (or the pseudogene TRBV3-2), the J gene TRBJ1-6; 9 bases agree with TRBD1. The CDR3 has 16 amino acids. Germline lookup yields CDR1 LGHDT and CDR2 YNNKEL (reference sequence). V was clipped by 2 bases and J by 6 bases; unmatched bases: 5. CDR3 loop: CASSQPGQGSNSPLHF. For the CDR3, the DNA is TGTGCCAGCAGCCAACCAGGACAGGGGAGTAATTCACCCCTCCACTTT.

This clone showed up just a few times. The chain combines TRBV6-5 with TRBJ1-5; D is ambiguous. The CDR3 spans 14 residues. The germline CDR1 and CDR2 sequences are MNHEY and SVGAGI. V was clipped by 6 bases and J by 0 bases, with 9 bases between them. The CDR3 spells CASSEGYSNQPQHF. CDR3 bases: TGTGCCAGCAGCGAGGGATATAGCAATCAGCCCCAGCATTTT.

This clone occurred many times. V gene TRBV19 combines with J gene TRBJ2-1, with unresolved D. The CDR3 totals 14 residues. Per germline, CDR1 LNHDA and CDR2 SQIVND (reference sequence). V shed 5 bases and J shed 1 base, with 9 bases lying between them. In DNA form, the CDR3 reads TGTGCCAGTAGTCTTCTCGGGTCCTACAATGAGCAGTTCTTC. It specifies CASSLLGSYNEQFF. The variable domain in full, with the rest retrieved from reference TRBV19 and TRBJ2-1, is DGGITQSPKYLFRKEGQNVTLSCEQNLNHDAMYWYRQDPGQGLRLIYYSQIVNDFQKGDIAEGYSVSREKKESFPLTVTSAQKNPTAFYLCASSLLGSYNEQFFGPGTRLTVL.

Comments on this clone: This sample also contains other DNA sequences that code for the same CDR3. This chain links TRBV3-1 (or the pseudogene TRBV3-2) with TRBJ1-1; 7 positions agree with TRBD1. This CDR3 contains 13 residues. The V gene end was trimmed by 4 bases and the J gene end by 3 bases; junction bases not matched to a gene: 2. The germline V gene encodes CDR1 LGHDT and CDR2 YNNKEL (reference sequence). CDR3 nucleotide sequence: TGTGCCAGCAGCCCGGGACAGCACACTGAAGCTTTCTTT. Its protein is CASSPGQHTEAFF.

The J gene is TRBJ2-1, the V gene TRBV7-9; 8 positions agree with TRBD2. Germline CDR1 SEHNR, CDR2 FQNEAQ (reference sequence). The length of the CDR3 is 15 residues. J was trimmed by 4 bases and V by 5 bases; bases with no gene match: 7. The CDR3 bases are TGTGCCAGCAGCCCTCCCGGGAGGGCTTACAATGAGCAGTTCTTC. The encoded protein is CASSPPGRAYNEQFF.

As DNA, the CDR3 is TGTGCCAGCAGCCAGATCCTAGCGGAACAAGAGACCCAGTACTTC. Amino acid sequence: CASSQILAEQETQYF. The V and J genes are TRBV7-2 and TRBJ2-5; 7 bases agree with TRBD2. The V gene end was trimmed by 5 bases and the J gene end by 2 bases; junction bases not matched to a gene: 8. This CDR3 comprises 15 residues. Germline CDR1 SGHTA, CDR2 FQGNSA.

The genes are TRBV11-2 and TRBJ2-5, with 7 bases lining up with TRBD2. The germline V gene encodes CDR1 SGHAT and CDR2 FQNNGV. There are 14 residues in the CDR3. After removal of 4 bases from V and 1 base from J, the junction contained 3 bases not matched to a gene. The chain's CDR3 is CASSSPGGQETQYF. The DNA for the CDR3 is TGTGCCAGCAGCTCCCCGGGGGGCCAAGAGACCCAGTACTTC.